Listed here are 23 T cell receptor beta chains from one sample, sequenced in a study of shared clonotypes between healthy human individuals. Naive CD8 cells lacked CD45RO and underwent positive selection for CCR7, leaving out terminally differentiated effector memory CD45RA+ cells. TCRdb's copy holds only in-frame clones and misses some; the assay was immunoSEQ multiplex PCR. The sample has about 820,000 clones; almost 95% are singletons. The specimen was naive CD8+ T cells sorted from blood. These receptors all come from a man between 25 and 39 years old in good health.

Details on this clone: Within the sample, other DNA sequences also encode this same CDR3. The chain joins TRBV5-1 to TRBJ2-1; D not certain. The CDR3 sequence is 12 residues long. Germline values: CDR1 SGHRS, CDR2 YFSETQ. The V end was cut by 0 bases, the J end by 5 bases, with 3 bases between. CDR3 bases: TGCGCCAGCAGCTTGGGTCACAATGAGCAGTTCTTC. Amino acid sequence: CASSLGHNEQFF.

The rearrangement uses TRBV21-1 and TRBJ2-6; the table's D call, TRBD1, was not checked against the DNA. TRBV21-1 is designated a pseudogene. There are 17 residues in the CDR3. CDR3 DNA sequence: TGTGCCAGCAGCAATGCAGGGGAGAGCTCTGGGGCCAACGTCCTGACTTTC. This translates into CASSNAGESSGANVLTF.

This sequence joins TRBV2 and TRBJ2-1; weak D call: TRBD2 (6 bases). Germline-derived CDR1 and CDR2 are SNHLY and FYNNEI. The CDR3 runs 11 residues. Trimming left V 8 bases short and J 9 bases short, with 11 bases between. This chain's CDR3 is CASQQLAEQFF. The CDR3 nucleotides read TGTGCCAGCCAGCAACTAGCTGAGCAGTTCTTC.

This clone has only one observation. This chain links TRBV10-3 with TRBJ1-2, with TRBD1 as a possible D gene (6 bases). CDR3 length: 15 amino acids. The V gene's germline CDR1 is ENHRY and CDR2 SYGVKD. Trimming left V 0 bases short and J 6 bases short, with 14 bases between. CDR3 in amino acids: CAISESVTGSNGYTF. In DNA form, the CDR3 reads TGTGCCATCAGTGAGTCGGTAACAGGGTCGAATGGCTACACCTTC.

V and J are TRBV6-5 and TRBJ2-1; TRBD1 agrees at 7 bases. The CDR3 consists of 14 residues. The ends lost 1 base at V and 9 bases at J; junction bases unmatched: 6. CDR1 is MNHEY and CDR2 is SVGAGI in the germline V gene. The CDR3 region has the DNA TGTGCCAGCAGTTACTATAAGGGGGCAGCTGAGCAGTTCTTC. Amino acid sequence: CASSYYKGAAEQFF.

A single count supports this clone. This rearrangement joins TRBV10-3 to TRBJ2-7; D is possibly TRBD1 (6 bases). In germline, CDR1 is ENHRY, CDR2 SYGVKD. V lost 3 bases and J 5 bases, leaving 20 bases between the germline ends. The CDR3 length is 16 residues. The CDR3 is CAISDPEGTPPDEQYF. The CDR3 DNA is TGTGCCATCAGTGATCCTGAGGGGACACCACCGGACGAGCAGTACTTC.

The rearrangement links TRBV29-1 to TRBJ1-1; 7 bases map to TRBD1. V dropped 3 bases and J dropped 1; count of bases not matched to a gene: 5. In germline, CDR1 is SQVTM, CDR2 ANQGSEA. The length of the CDR3 is 14 residues. The CDR3 is CSVEERGRNTEAFF. The DNA of the CDR3 is TGCAGCGTTGAGGAGAGGGGGCGGAACACTGAAGCTTTCTTT.

This clone has a handful of counts. The chain has TRBV16 and TRBJ1-2; D gene ambiguous. Between the trimmed V and J ends, which lost 2 bases and 2 bases, there was a span of 9 bases. Germline CDR1 reads KGHSY; CDR2 reads FQNENV. There are 14 residues in the CDR3. The CDR3 reads CASSQGAVNYGYTF. The CDR3 DNA follows: TGTGCCAGCAGCCAAGGAGCGGTGAACTATGGCTACACCTTC.

The rearrangement joins TRBV7-2 to TRBJ2-1, with 7 bases that match TRBD1. This CDR3 has 17 residues. Trimming at V came to 5 bases and at J to 8 bases, leaving 18 bases not matched to a gene. Germline CDR1 reads SGHTA; CDR2 reads FQGNSA. The CDR3: CASSAPRTGVPSDEQFF. As DNA, the CDR3 is TGTGCCAGCAGCGCCCCCCGAACAGGGGTGCCCTCGGATGAGCAGTTCTTC. Drawing the rest from reference TRBV7-2 and TRBJ2-1, the complete variable domain is GAGVSQSPSNKVTEKGKDVELRCDPISGHTALYWYRQSLGQGLEFLIYFQGNSAPDKSGLPSDRFSAERTGGSVSTLTIQRTQQEDSAVYLCASSAPRTGVPSDEQFFGPGTRLTVL.

This chain joins TRBV27 and TRBJ2-7, with 12 bases matching TRBD2. The CDR3 loop spans 17 amino acids. Unmatched junction bases numbered 10, after V lost 4 bases and J lost 3 bases. The germline gives CDR1 MNHEY, CDR2 SMNVEV (reference sequence). The CDR3 loop is CASSSLTTGLAGYEQYF. The CDR3 DNA is TGTGCCAGCAGTTCCCTAACGACGGGACTAGCGGGCTACGAGCAGTACTTC.

This CDR3 is CASSDSAGLKPYGYTF. The CDR3 DNA follows: TGTGCCAGCAGTGACTCAGCAGGGCTCAAGCCCTATGGCTACACCTTC. This rearrangement joins TRBV6-4 to TRBJ1-2, with TRBD1 as a possible D gene (5 bases). The CDR3 has 16 residues. With 0 bases removed from V and 4 bases from J, the gap between germline ends came to 15 bases. The germline V gene encodes CDR1 MRHNA and CDR2 SNTAGT.

The CDR3 protein is CASSFRRVLGNEQFF. As DNA, the CDR3 is TGTGCCAGCAGTTTTCGCAGGGTCTTGGGCAATGAGCAGTTCTTC. This chain links TRBV28 with TRBJ2-1; possible D gene TRBD1, 5 bases. The CDR3 covers 15 residues. Germline V gives CDR1 MDHEN, CDR2 SYDVKM. Trimming removed 3 bases at V and 6 bases at J, with 15 bases between.

The J gene is TRBJ2-1, the V gene TRBV19; 7 positions match TRBD2. This CDR3 region has 16 residues. With 7 bases clipped from V and 3 bases from J, the junction kept 12 bases outside the gene matches. The germline V gene encodes CDR1 LNHDA and CDR2 SQIVND (reference sequence). CDR3 in DNA: TGTGCCAGTACCCCCGGGACTACCCTTGGCTACAATGAGCAGTTCTTC. Amino acid sequence: CASTPGTTLGYNEQFF.

The chain couples TRBV7-9 to TRBJ2-2; D unclear. This CDR3 comprises 19 residues. CDR1 is SEHNR, CDR2 FQNEAQ, per germline (reference sequence). Trimming shortened V by 5 bases and J by 4 bases, and 26 bases separated the two germline ends. CDR3 coding DNA: TGTGCCAGCAGCCCCCCCCGGAGCAGGTCCAAGATCATCACCGGGGAGCTGTTTTTT. It specifies CASSPPRSRSKIITGELFF.

This clone appeared a few times. Additional DNA sequences in this sample encode the identical CDR3. The chain uses TRBV15 and TRBJ2-1; D remains unclear. Germline-derived CDR1 and CDR2 are LNHNV and YYDKDF (reference sequence). The CDR3 length is 12 residues. The V end lost 0 bases, the J end lost 7 bases, and 4 bases lay between the germline ends. The CDR3 DNA sequence: TGTGCCACCAGCAGAGATCGGAATGAGCAGTTCTTC. This gives the protein CATSRDRNEQFF.

The rearrangement links TRBV28 to TRBJ1-1, with D tentatively TRBD1 (5 bases). V lost 6 bases and J lost 4, with 9 bases in between. Germline V gene data show CDR1 as MDHEN and CDR2 as SYDVKM. The CDR3 has 12 residues. CDR3 in amino acids: CASRLGGTEAFF. In DNA, the CDR3 is TGTGCCAGCAGGCTTGGGGGCACTGAAGCTTTCTTT. The variable domain in full, completed from reference TRBV28 and TRBJ1-1, reads DVKVTQSSRYLVKRTGEKVFLECVQDMDHENMFWYRQDPGLGLRLIYFSYDVKMKEKGDIPEGYSVSREKKERFSLILESASTNQTSMYLCASRLGGTEAFFGQGTRLTVV.

J is TRBJ1-5 and V is TRBV7-7; possibly TRBD1 for D (5 bases). Trimming removed 5 bases at V and 0 bases at J, with 11 bases between. The CDR3 spans 15 residues. The germline V gene encodes CDR1 SSHAT and CDR2 FNYEAQ (reference sequence). In nucleotides, the CDR3 is TGTGCCAGCAGCGTTGGGGGGAATAGCAATCAGCCCCAGCATTTT. It specifies CASSVGGNSNQPQHF.

Only one count was recorded for this clone. The chain links TRBV25-1 to TRBJ2-1; the match to TRBD2 covers 11 bases. Unmatched junction bases numbered 7, after V lost 3 bases and J lost 3 bases. Germline assignment: CDR1 MGHDK and CDR2 SYGVNS. CDR3 length: 17 residues. The CDR3 bases are TGTGCCAGCAGTGACGGGTTTAGCGGGAGGGTCTACAATGAGCAGTTCTTC. It translates to CASSDGFSGRVYNEQFF.

The rearrangement uses TRBV25-1 and TRBJ2-1, with 10 bases fitting TRBD2. After removal of 0 bases from V and 4 bases from J, the junction contained 6 bases not matched to a gene. CDR1 and CDR2 (germline): MGHDK, SYGVNS. This CDR3 contains 17 residues. CDR3 sequence: CASSEYNGTSAYNEQFF. Here the CDR3 DNA reads TGTGCCAGCAGTGAATACAACGGGACTAGCGCGTACAATGAGCAGTTCTTC.

The CDR3 sequence: CASRTGGEETQYF. DNA for the CDR3: TGTGCCAGTCGTACAGGGGGCGAAGAGACCCAGTACTTC. The chain uses TRBV19 and TRBJ2-5, with 9 nucleotides matching TRBD1. Germline CDR1 and CDR2: LNHDA and SQIVND (reference sequence). With V trimmed by 8 bases and J by 3 bases, 4 bases remained unmatched. The CDR3 sequence is 13 residues long.

This chain connects TRBV14 to TRBJ2-1; TRBD2 aligns across 9 bases. Germline V lookup: CDR1 SGHDN, CDR2 FVKESK. V shed 4 bases and J 8 bases; nucleotides not matched to a gene: 12. The CDR3 has 16 residues. For the CDR3, the DNA is TGTGCCAGCAGCCCCTTAGTCGCGGGAGGGCCCTATGAGCAGTTCTTC. As protein: CASSPLVAGGPYEQFF.

The rearrangement uses TRBV28 and TRBJ2-5, with D tentatively TRBD2 (5 bases). This CDR3 spans 15 amino acids. Germline CDR1 reads MDHEN; CDR2 reads SYDVKM. Between the trimmed V and J ends, which lost 2 bases and 1 base, there was a span of 11 bases. Written as DNA, the CDR3 is TGTGCCAGCAGTTTAGAGCTAGCAGTCCAAGAGACCCAGTACTTC. Its translation is CASSLELAVQETQYF.

This sequence joins TRBV7-9 and TRBJ2-5; TRBD2 matches at 10 bases. This CDR3 is built from 17 residues. Germline V gene sequence: CDR1 SEHNR, CDR2 FQNEAQ (reference sequence). V trimming: 4 bases; J trimming: 5 bases; junction bases outside the gene matches: 13. CDR3 protein: CASSSLEEREGRETQYF. The DNA of the CDR3 is TGTGCCAGCAGCTCGTTAGAGGAGCGGGAGGGCCGGGAGACCCAGTACTTC.